The next 26 T cell receptor beta chains were all read from a single sample in a study of blood T cells in healthy people across ages. Next came a second PCR, run for about 7 to 12 cycles, which used a sample-barcoded 5' primer along with a J-beta primer mix. In TCRdb, the 5' RACE reads were re-called with MiXCR into one record per CDR3 protein. In the table there are some 700,000 distinct CDR3 sequences, roughly two fifths of which are singletons. The sequenced sample was blood. The receptors were gathered from a woman aged 55-70 years in good health.

Only a few counts were recorded for this clonotype. The CDR3 DNA sequence: TGTGCCAGCAGCTTAAGCGGGGGTCTAGCGCATTCCTACGAGCAGTACTTC. Encoded protein: CASSLSGGLAHSYEQYF. V usage is TRBV7-2 and J usage is TRBJ2-7, with TRBD2 matching over 8 bases. The CDR3 has 17 amino acids. Trimming at V came to 2 bases and at J to 1 base, leaving 10 bases not matched to a gene. Germline CDR1 and CDR2: SGHTA and FQGNSA.

V usage is TRBV3-1 and J usage is TRBJ2-7; D possibly corresponds to TRBD1 (5 bases). Germline-derived CDR1 and CDR2 are LGHDT and YNNKEL (reference sequence). This CDR3 has 14 amino acids. V lost 4 bases, J lost 5 bases, and 15 bases lay in between. The CDR3 DNA reads TGTGCCAGCAGCCCTTGGGGCTTCTCGGACGAGCAGTACTTC. This sequence encodes CASSPWGFSDEQYF.

Remarks on this clonotype: This may be a read error: a much more frequent sequence differs by one nucleotide. This chain connects TRBV6-6 to TRBJ2-6; D is unresolved. This CDR3 is built from 15 residues. Germline V lookup: CDR1 MNHNY, CDR2 SVGAGI (reference sequence). Here the CDR3 DNA reads TGTGCCGGCAGCCTTGATCAATCTGGGGCCAACGTCCTGACTTTC. Translated: CAGSLDQSGANVLTF.

This clonotype was counted only a few times. The rearrangement links TRBV7-9 to TRBJ2-5; D unresolved. Deletions cut 11 bases from V and 5 bases from J, with 9 bases between. Per germline, CDR1 SEHNR and CDR2 FQNEAQ (reference sequence). This CDR3 is built from 10 residues. The CDR3 sequence is CALGEETQYF. The CDR3 DNA follows: TGTGCCCTCGGCGAGGAGACCCAGTACTTC. Using reference TRBV7-9 and TRBJ2-5 for the parts outside the CDR3, the full variable domain is DTGVSQNPRHKITKRGQNVTFRCDPISEHNRLYWYRQTLGQGPEFLTYFQNEAQLEKSRLLSDRFSAERPKGSFSTLEIQRTEQGDSAMYLCALGEETQYFGPGTRLLVL.

This chain joins TRBV12-3 or TRBV12-4 and TRBJ1-2; D unresolved. The V and J ends lost 1 base and 4 bases respectively, with 7 bases between them. The CDR3 contains 13 residues. CDR3 loop: CASSLGELYGYTF. The DNA of the CDR3 is TGTGCCAGCAGTTTAGGGGAGCTCTATGGCTACACCTTC.

The V and J genes are TRBV27 and TRBJ1-6; 7 bases fit TRBD1. Trimming cost V 5 bases and J 7 bases; bases outside gene matches: 8. The CDR3 totals 15 residues. Germline V lookup: CDR1 MNHEY, CDR2 SMNVEV (reference sequence). CDR3 in amino acids: CASSKGQPENSPLHF. CDR3 sequence (DNA): TGTGCCAGCAGTAAGGGACAGCCGGAGAATTCACCCCTCCACTTT.

The J gene is TRBJ1-1, the V gene TRBV29-1; no firm D call. Looked up from germline, CDR1 is SQVTM and CDR2 is ANQGSEA. This CDR3 has 12 amino acids. V lost 7 bases and J 3 bases, leaving 12 bases between the germline ends. The CDR3 region is CSAEGRYTEAFF. For the CDR3, the DNA is TGCAGCGCCGAGGGCAGATACACTGAAGCTTTCTTT.

The chain couples TRBV7-9 to TRBJ1-2, with 7 bases aligning to TRBD1. The ends lost 5 bases at V and 8 bases at J; junction bases unmatched: 8. Germline assignment: CDR1 SEHNR and CDR2 FQNEAQ (reference sequence). The length of the CDR3 is 13 residues. The chain's CDR3 is CASSLTGDKGYTF. Here the CDR3 DNA reads TGTGCCAGCAGCCTAACAGGGGACAAAGGCTACACCTTC.

With respect to this clonotype: It may be a read error: a sequence one base away is much more abundant. The V gene is TRBV7-2, the J gene TRBJ1-5, with a tentative D call TRBD1 (5 bases). The CDR3 spans 14 residues. V gave up 5 bases and J gave up 0 bases, with 8 bases separating them. From germline, CDR1 is SGHTA and CDR2 FQGNSA. DNA for the CDR3: TGTGCCAGCAGCCCGACAGTTAGCAATCAGCCCCAGCATTTT. It yields the protein CASSPTVSNQPQHF.

The V and J genes are TRBV4-2 and TRBJ1-4, with TRBD1 as a possible D gene (5 bases). Germline V gene lookup returns CDR1 LGHNA and CDR2 YNFKEQ. Trimming shortened V by 0 bases and J by 8 bases, and 16 bases separated the two germline ends. The CDR3 has 16 residues. The CDR3 DNA reads TGTGCCAGCAGCCAAGACCTCGGGGCAGGGTCAGAAAAACTGTTTTTT. It codes for CASSQDLGAGSEKLFF.

The chain recombines TRBV10-3 with TRBJ2-7; tentatively, D is TRBD1 (6 bases). Trimming cost V 3 bases and J 0 bases, with 12 bases left between them. This CDR3 has 15 residues. Germline CDR1 ENHRY, CDR2 SYGVKD. The CDR3 sequence: CAISDAPGASYEQYF. The CDR3 DNA is TGTGCCATCAGTGATGCGCCAGGGGCCTCCTACGAGCAGTACTTC.

This chain connects TRBV2 to TRBJ2-2, with 8 bases that match TRBD1. Trimming cost V 6 bases and J 1 base; bases outside gene matches: 4. CDR1 SNHLY and CDR2 FYNNEI come from the germline V gene. The CDR3 loop spans 15 amino acids. The CDR3 spells CASSGQGVNTGELFF. Here the CDR3 DNA reads TGTGCCAGCAGCGGACAGGGTGTGAACACCGGGGAGCTGTTTTTT.

This clonotype appeared a few times. The rearrangement joins TRBV20-1 to TRBJ1-6; 7 bases align to TRBD1. Germline V CDR1 and CDR2: DFQATT, SNEGSKA (reference sequence). The CDR3 is made up of 16 amino acids. Trimming removed 4 bases from V and 0 bases from J; junction bases left unmatched: 6. CDR3: CSAKKGDSSYNSPLHF. CDR3 DNA: TGCAGTGCTAAAAAAGGGGACAGCTCCTATAATTCACCCCTCCACTTT.

This clonotype was observed a handful of times. The chain joins TRBV6-6 to TRBJ2-1, with 8 positions matching TRBD1. CDR3 size: 16 residues. The ends lost 4 bases at V and 0 bases at J; junction bases unmatched: 5. Germline V gene data show CDR1 as MNHNY and CDR2 as SVGAGI (reference sequence). Written as DNA, the CDR3 is TGTGCCAGCAGTTCCACGCAGGGGGCCTCCTACAATGAGCAGTTCTTC. Encoded protein: CASSSTQGASYNEQFF.

The V gene is TRBV6-5, the J gene TRBJ2-7; 10 nucleotides match TRBD2. CDR3 size: 18 residues. Trimming took 0 bases from V and 0 from J; bases not matched to a gene: 8. Germline CDR1 reads MNHEY; CDR2 reads SVGAGI. The DNA of the CDR3 is TGTGCCAGCAGTTACTCGACGTCTAGCGGGGGCCTCTCCTACGAGCAGTACTTC. As protein: CASSYSTSSGGLSYEQYF.

This clonotype was seen more than once but under ten times. The chain has TRBV25-1 and TRBJ2-5, with a possible D match to TRBD1 (6 bases). The CDR3 totals 12 residues. CDR1 is MGHDK, CDR2 SYGVNS, per germline. V lost 5 bases and J lost 7, with 11 bases in between. The CDR3 sequence is CASSSGEGTQYF. The CDR3 DNA reads as TGTGCCAGCAGTTCAGGGGAAGGGACCCAGTACTTC. Looking up the rest from reference TRBV25-1 and TRBJ2-5 gives the full variable domain: EADIYQTPRYLVIGTGKKITLECSQTMGHDKMYWYQQDPGMELHLIHYSYGVNSTEKGDLSSESTVSRIRTEHFPLTLESARPSHTSQYLCASSSGEGTQYFGPGTRLLVL.

This clonotype was seen only a few times. The V call is TRBV20-1, the J call TRBJ1-2; TRBD1 aligns across 9 bases. Unmatched junction bases numbered 0, after V lost 1 base and J lost 0 bases. CDR1 is DFQATT and CDR2 is SNEGSKA in the germline V gene (reference sequence). This CDR3 contains 14 residues. The CDR3 DNA sequence: TGCAGTGCTAGAGGACAGGGGGCTAACTATGGCTACACCTTC. This codes for CSARGQGANYGYTF.

The chain is built from TRBV7-9 and TRBJ2-5, with 14 bases fitting TRBD2. Germline CDR1 is SEHNR and CDR2 is FQNEAQ (reference sequence). The J segment lost 5 bases and the V segment lost 5 bases, leaving 4 bases of the junction unmatched. The CDR3 totals 15 residues. The CDR3 is CASSTGTSGGETQYF. The DNA of the CDR3 is TGTGCCAGCAGCACAGGGACTAGCGGGGGTGAGACCCAGTACTTC.

Details on this clonotype: A read error may produce the germline difference seen at one junction end. The chain uses TRBV27 and TRBJ2-3, with 7 bases fitting TRBD2. CDR1 is MNHEY and CDR2 is SMNVEV in the germline V gene (reference sequence). The CDR3 has 17 residues. This CDR3 is CASSLKGSGGDTDTRYF. Written as DNA, the CDR3 is TGTGCCAGCAGTCTCAAGGGCTCGGGGGGAGACACAGATACGCGGTATTTT.

The genes are TRBV20-1 and TRBJ2-1; the match to TRBD2 covers 13 bases. The CDR3 runs 16 residues. Trimming at V came to 3 bases and at J to 4 bases, leaving 6 bases not matched to a gene. CDR1 DFQATT and CDR2 SNEGSKA come from the germline V gene (reference sequence). The CDR3 sequence is CSARRTSGSRYNEQFF. The CDR3 DNA reads as TGCAGTGCTAGGAGGACTAGCGGGAGTAGGTACAATGAGCAGTTCTTC.

V and J are TRBV5-1 and TRBJ2-5; D perhaps matches TRBD2 (6 bases). V was cut by 0 bases and J by 3 bases, with 15 bases left in between. Germline assignment: CDR1 SGHRS and CDR2 YFSETQ. There are 16 residues in the CDR3. This CDR3 reads CASSLVGGHGEETQYF. In nucleotides, the CDR3 is TGCGCCAGCAGCTTGGTCGGAGGGCATGGAGAAGAGACCCAGTACTTC.

This clonotype has just a few counts. The rearrangement links TRBV4-2 to TRBJ2-5; weak D call: TRBD1 (8 bases). Germline CDR1 reads LGHNA; CDR2 reads YNFKEQ. There are 16 residues in the CDR3. V lost 4 bases and J lost 1, with 16 bases in between. The CDR3 DNA sequence: TGTGCCAGCAGCCCCGACAGGGGCGGGGGCCAAGAGACCCAGTACTTC. Encoded protein: CASSPDRGGGQETQYF.

The chain joins TRBV25-1 to TRBJ1-1, with 7 positions matching TRBD1. V lost 8 bases, J lost 1 base, and 7 bases stayed unmatched. Germline V gene lookup returns CDR1 MGHDK and CDR2 SYGVNS. The CDR3 extends over 14 amino acids. CDR3 sequence (DNA): TGTGCCAGCGGTGCCCCAGGGGGGAACACTGAAGCTTTCTTT. It yields the protein CASGAPGGNTEAFF.

This clonotype was detected a few times. This chain uses TRBV6-5 with TRBJ2-1; the D is unclear. CDR3 size: 15 residues. The ends were cut back, 1 base at V and 3 bases at J, with 10 bases in the middle. The V gene's germline CDR1 is MNHEY and CDR2 SVGAGI. The CDR3 is CASSYFPRSYNEQFF. CDR3 nucleotide sequence: TGTGCCAGCAGTTACTTCCCCCGAAGCTACAATGAGCAGTTCTTC.

This clonotype was seen ten or more times. CDR3 in DNA: TGCAGTGCTCCGGGACAGGGAGGCTCCGAGCAGTACTTC. Its translation is CSAPGQGGSEQYF. The chain is built from TRBV20-1 and TRBJ2-7, with 9 bases fitting TRBD1. The CDR3 loop spans 13 amino acids. Germline CDR1 is DFQATT and CDR2 is SNEGSKA (reference sequence). V trimming: 5 bases; J trimming: 6 bases; junction bases outside the gene matches: 8.

V is TRBV2 and J is TRBJ2-4, with D possibly being TRBD1 or TRBD2 (5 bases each). The end of the DNA fits TRBJ2-7 better, so the J call may be wrong. From germline, CDR1 is SNHLY and CDR2 FYNNEI. There are 13 residues in the CDR3. CDR3 protein: CASNDDRGNEQYF. The CDR3 region has the DNA TGTGCCAGCAATGACGACCGGGGCAACGAGCAGTACTTC.